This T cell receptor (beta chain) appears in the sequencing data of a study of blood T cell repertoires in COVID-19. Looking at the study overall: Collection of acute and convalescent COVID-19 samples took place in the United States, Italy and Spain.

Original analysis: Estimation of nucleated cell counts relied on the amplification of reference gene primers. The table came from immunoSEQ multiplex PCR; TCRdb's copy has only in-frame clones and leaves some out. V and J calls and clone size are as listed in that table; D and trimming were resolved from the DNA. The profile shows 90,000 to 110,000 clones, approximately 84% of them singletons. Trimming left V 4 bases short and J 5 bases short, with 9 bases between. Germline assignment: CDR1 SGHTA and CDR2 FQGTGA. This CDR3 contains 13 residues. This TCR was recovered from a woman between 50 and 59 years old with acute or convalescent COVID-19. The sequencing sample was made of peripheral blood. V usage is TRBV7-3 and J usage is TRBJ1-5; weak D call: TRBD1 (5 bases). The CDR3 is CASSSGLDQPQHF. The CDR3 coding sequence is TGTGCCAGCAGCTCAGGGTTGGATCAGCCCCAGCATTTT.